The TCR beta chain described here comes from a study of blood T cell repertoires in COVID-19. Study-wide context: Sites in the United States, Italy and Spain provided acute and convalescent COVID-19 samples. T cells, B-cell-depleted T cells, or PBMCs provided the cDNA or gDNA that served as material.

The CDR3 length is 14 residues. V gave up 2 bases and J gave up 0 bases, with 7 bases separating them. Looked up from germline, CDR1 is SGHDN and CDR2 is FVKESK. Authors' processing steps: By means of reference gene primer amplification, nucleated cell counts were estimated. Profiled with immunoSEQ multiplex PCR; TCRdb holds only in-frame clones, not every one. V and J calls and clone size come straight from that table; D and trimming were deduced from the DNA. This table has about 240,000 clones, roughly 83% appearing once. This sequence joins TRBV14 and TRBJ1-2, with unresolved D. This receptor was taken from a woman of 80 years or more with acute or convalescent COVID-19. The sample was peripheral blood. CDR3 sequence: CASSQLQTNYGYTF. Written as DNA, the CDR3 is TGTGCCAGCAGCCAACTTCAGACTAACTATGGCTACACCTTC.